This T cell receptor beta chain was profiled in a study of T-cell memory formation after mild COVID-19. Study summary: For the most part, TCR clusters were specific to one donor. General study results and limits: Certain responding clones were present in pre-infection memory, suggesting participation of cross-reactive memory.

This clonotype has only a few counts. No antigen is known for it. With constant-segment primers, 5'RACE yielded cDNA libraries of TCR alpha and TCR beta that carried sample barcodes and UMIs. MiXCR, run by TCRdb on the 5' RACE reads, gives a single entry per CDR3 protein. The repertoire holds fewer than 650,000 distinct CDR3 sequences, with roughly a sixth as singletons. Looked up from germline, CDR1 is SEHNR and CDR2 is FQNEAQ (reference sequence). The CDR3 runs 15 residues. V lost 5 bases to trimming and J lost 4 bases; unmatched junction nucleotides: 5. The specimen was PBMCs or a T cell subset sorted from them (not recorded which). The chain links TRBV7-9 to TRBJ2-2; TRBD1 aligns across 9 bases. The receptor's source is an adult woman who had mild COVID-19 (a few samples of this study predate the infection). Cell type and time point are not known. In DNA, the CDR3 is TGTGCCAGCAGCCCTACAGGGGGCCGCACCGGGGAGCTGTTTTTT. It is translated as CASSPTGGRTGELFF.